Below, 14 T cell receptor beta chains from the same sample are listed, as sequenced in a study of cytomegalovirus exposure and HLA in healthy donors. Amplification used 60 Vbeta primers and 13 Jbeta primers. Sequencing used immunoSEQ multiplex PCR; TCRdb keeps in-frame clones, though not all of them. The table has roughly 76,000 clones, 86% seen once. The sample comprised PBMCs. These receptors all come from a woman aged 25 to 39 in good health and CMV-seronegative.

The chain combines TRBV27 with TRBJ1-2, with D possibly matching TRBD1 (5 bases). The CDR3 runs to 13 residues. V lost 4 bases, J lost 6 bases, and 12 bases lay in between. CDR1 MNHEY and CDR2 SMNVEV come from the germline V gene (reference sequence). The CDR3 DNA sequence: TGTGCCAGCAGTTATAATCGCAGGGATGGCTACACCTTC. This gives the protein CASSYNRRDGYTF.

The chain combines TRBV9 with TRBJ2-1; 7 positions match TRBD2. The CDR3 is made up of 17 amino acids. Per germline, CDR1 SGDLS and CDR2 YYNGEE. The J segment lost 2 bases and the V segment lost 0 bases, leaving 8 bases of the junction unmatched. The CDR3 protein is CASSVGWTSKAYNEQFF. CDR3 nucleotide sequence: TGTGCCAGCAGCGTAGGGTGGACTAGTAAAGCCTACAATGAGCAGTTCTTC.

The rearrangement uses TRBV11-3 and TRBJ2-3; maybe TRBD2 (6 bases). Per germline, CDR1 SGHNT and CDR2 YENEEA. There are 15 residues in the CDR3. V was clipped by 5 bases and J by 1 base, with 13 bases between them. The CDR3 DNA follows: TGTGCCAGCAGCAGGGCGGGATGGGGCACAGATACGCAGTATTTT. Protein product: CASSRAGWGTDTQYF.

A note on this clone: This sample also contains other DNA sequences that code for the same CDR3. This chain links TRBV30 with TRBJ1-4, with TRBD1 identical over 7 bases. Germline CDR1 and CDR2: GTSNPN and SVGIG (reference sequence). The CDR3 is 13 residues long. V lost 7 bases to trimming and J lost 6 bases; unmatched junction nucleotides: 8. CDR3 region: CALQTGSDEKLFF. The CDR3 nucleotides are TGTGCCTTACAGACAGGGAGTGATGAAAAACTGTTTTTT.

The chain carries TRBV6-4 and TRBJ2-3, with 10 bases lining up with TRBD2. Germline trimming cut 3 bases from V and 3 bases from J; bases unmatched to any gene: 9. CDR3 length: 17 residues. Germline V gives CDR1 MRHNA, CDR2 SNTAGT. Written as DNA, the CDR3 is TGTGCCAGCAGTGAGAGGGCTAGCGGGAGTTGGACAGATACGCAGTATTTT. This encodes CASSERASGSWTDTQYF.

The V call is TRBV6-1, the J call TRBJ2-1; 10 positions match TRBD2. Germline CDR1 is MNHNS and CDR2 is SASEGT. The J segment lost 7 bases and the V segment lost 6 bases, leaving 9 bases of the junction unmatched. This CDR3 comprises 15 residues. The CDR3 DNA reads TGTGCCAGCAGAGGGCTAGCGGGAGCACATAATGAGCAGTTCTTC. Protein sequence: CASRGLAGAHNEQFF.

J is TRBJ2-1 and V is TRBV28; D perhaps matches TRBD2 (5 bases). CDR3 size: 15 residues. The germline gives CDR1 MDHEN, CDR2 SYDVKM. The V and J ends lost 3 bases and 4 bases respectively, with 13 bases between them. Here the CDR3 reads CASSLRERIYNEQFF. DNA of the CDR3: TGTGCCAGCAGTTTGAGGGAGCGAATATACAATGAGCAGTTCTTC.

V and J are TRBV4-3 and TRBJ2-5, with D tentatively TRBD2 (5 bases). This CDR3 is built from 13 residues. Trimming pared 6 bases from V and 4 bases from J, leaving 12 bases between. CDR1 and CDR2 from the germline V gene are LGHNA and YSLEER. The CDR3 loop is CASRTSGGETQYF. The CDR3 nucleotides are TGCGCCAGCAGGACGTCCGGAGGAGAGACCCAGTACTTC.

DNA of the CDR3: TGTGCCAGCAGTTACTCTGTCGGGACAGGGGCCACTGAAGCTTTCTTT. This sequence encodes CASSYSVGTGATEAFF. The genes are TRBV6-5 and TRBJ1-1, with 10 nucleotides matching TRBD1. This CDR3 is built from 16 residues. Germline V gives CDR1 MNHEY, CDR2 SVGAGI. V was clipped by 0 bases and J by 4 bases; unmatched bases: 5.

The rearrangement uses TRBV14 and TRBJ2-5; 9 bases are a match to TRBD2. TRBJ2-7 explains the end of the DNA better; the J call may be wrong. Germline values: CDR1 SGHDN, CDR2 FVKESK. The CDR3 runs to 14 residues. In DNA form, the CDR3 reads TGTGCCAGCAGCCATTTTGCGGGAGGGGCCGAGCAGTACTTC. It codes for CASSHFAGGAEQYF.

The chain recombines TRBV5-1 with TRBJ2-7, with D possibly matching TRBD2 (5 bases). V gave up 0 bases and J gave up 6 bases, with 10 bases separating them. Per the germline V gene, CDR1 is SGHRS and CDR2 is YFSETQ. The CDR3 length is 13 residues. The DNA of the CDR3 is TGCGCCAGCAGCTTGGTACGGGGTGGCGAGCAGTACTTC. It yields the protein CASSLVRGGEQYF. The full variable domain, with the rest looked up from reference TRBV5-1 and TRBJ2-7, is KAGVTQTPRYLIKTRGQQVTLSCSPISGHRSVSWYQQTPGQGLQFLFEYFSETQRNKGNFPGRFSGRQFSNSRSEMNVSTLELGDSALYLCASSLVRGGEQYFGPGTRLTVT.

The rearrangement uses TRBV7-3 and TRBJ2-3; TRBD2 agrees at 7 bases. The CDR3 is made up of 16 amino acids. J gave up 0 bases and V 3 bases, and 6 bases lay outside the gene matches. Germline CDR1 SGHTA, CDR2 FQGTGA. The CDR3 sequence is CASSLGGTTSTDTQYF. The DNA for the CDR3 is TGTGCCAGCAGCTTGGGAGGGACTACTAGCACAGATACGCAGTATTTT.

The V gene is TRBV19, the J gene TRBJ2-2; possible D gene TRBD2, 5 bases. Trimming left V 3 bases short and J 6 bases short, with 14 bases between. The CDR3 runs to 15 residues. In germline, CDR1 is LNHDA, CDR2 SQIVND (reference sequence). In DNA form, the CDR3 reads TGTGCCAGTAGTATGGTCCCACTAGAACCCGGGGAGCTGTTTTTT. Translating it yields CASSMVPLEPGELFF.

The chain combines TRBV15 with TRBJ1-5; D not resolved. This CDR3 region has 16 residues. Germline V lookup: CDR1 LNHNV, CDR2 YYDKDF (reference sequence). V shed 0 bases and J shed 3 bases, with 12 bases lying between them. CDR3 region: CATSRDPRTYNQPQHF. For the CDR3, the DNA is TGTGCCACCAGCAGAGATCCCCGCACATACAATCAGCCCCAGCATTTT.